The 7 T cell receptor beta chains given below trace back to one sample, sequenced in a study of blood T cells in healthy people across ages. Primed by a sample-barcoded 5' primer and a J-beta primer mix, a second PCR proceeded for about 7 to 11 cycles. TCRdb redid the calling of the 5' RACE reads with MiXCR, one entry per CDR3 protein. The profile shows about 1.5 million distinct CDR3 sequences, 40% to 45% of them singletons. Sequences were obtained from blood. The receptors stem from a woman in her late teens or twenties in good health.

This clonotype was detected only a few times. J is TRBJ2-3 and V is TRBV27, with 8 positions matching TRBD1. V shed 5 bases and J 6 bases; nucleotides not matched to a gene: 10. CDR1 is MNHEY and CDR2 is SMNVEV in the germline V gene (reference sequence). The CDR3 spans 15 residues. DNA for the CDR3: TGTGCCAGCAGTCTCACAGGGGGTCGCTACGATACGCAGTATTTT. Protein product: CASSLTGGRYDTQYF.

This clonotype was counted between two and nine times. V is TRBV4-1 and J is TRBJ2-5; 7 nucleotides align to TRBD1. Germline V lookup: CDR1 MGHRA, CDR2 YSYEKL. The V and J ends lost 4 bases and 4 bases, in that order; junction bases with no gene match: 9. The CDR3 sequence is 15 residues long. CDR3 sequence (DNA): TGCGCCAGCAGCCTAACCGACAGGGTAGTAGAGACCCAGTACTTC. As protein: CASSLTDRVVETQYF.

As for this clonotype: One junction end does not reproduce the germline sequence, and a read error may be involved. The J gene is TRBJ1-6, the V gene TRBV6-5; weak D call: TRBD1 (6 bases). This CDR3 has 15 residues. Germline loops: CDR1 MNHEY, CDR2 SVGAGI. CDR3 amino acids: CASSYSQGYNSPPHF. The CDR3 bases are TGTGCCAGCAGTTACTCACAGGGTTATAATTCACCCCCCCACTTT.

The chain carries TRBV24-1 and TRBJ1-2, with D tentatively TRBD1 (6 bases). The germline V gene encodes CDR1 KGHDR and CDR2 SFDVKD. V was pared by 3 bases and J by 4 bases, with 11 bases between. CDR3 size: 14 residues. This chain's CDR3 is CATSDPGHSYGYTF. In nucleotides, the CDR3 is TGTGCCACCAGTGATCCGGGACACAGCTATGGCTACACCTTC.

This clonotype came up a few times. The chain uses TRBV7-9 and TRBJ2-7; 7 bases match TRBD2. The germline CDR1 and CDR2 sequences are SEHNR and FQNEAQ (reference sequence). This CDR3 spans 14 amino acids. V shed 3 bases and J 4 bases; nucleotides not matched to a gene: 6. CDR3 amino acids: CASSFALAYYEQYF. In DNA, the CDR3 is TGTGCCAGCAGCTTCGCACTAGCGTATTACGAGCAGTACTTC.

The chain recombines TRBV4-3 with TRBJ2-2, with D uncertain. The V gene's germline CDR1 is LGHNA and CDR2 YSLEER. V was pared by 0 bases and J by 1 base, with 15 bases between. The CDR3 has 18 residues. DNA for the CDR3: TGCGCCAGCAGCCAAGATCCCCCGGGTGTGGGGAACACCGGGGAGCTGTTTTTT. Translated, it gives CASSQDPPGVGNTGELFF.

The gene calls are TRBV2 and TRBJ2-1; the D gene is possibly TRBD2 (5 bases). Trimming pared 11 bases from V and 8 bases from J, leaving 10 bases between. The CDR3 extends over 10 amino acids. Per germline, CDR1 SNHLY and CDR2 FYNNEI. CDR3 DNA: TGTGCCGGGAGAGTTGATGAGCAGTTCTTC. Residues: CAGRVDEQFF.